This T cell receptor (beta chain) was sequenced in a study of early T cells in non-severe SARS-CoV-2 infection (TCRdb year 2021). Concerning the study at large: TCR sequencing used bulk RNA from unsorted whole blood, so alpha and beta chains could not be paired.

Overall study outcomes, separate from this receptor: VDJdb matching was skewed toward anti-spike CD8 responses and likely underestimated virus-specific expansions, missing private and CD4 specificities.

This clonotype came up many times. Its antigen target is currently unknown. No much larger clone is present one base from it, and per-base qualities are unavailable. The study was a case-control design nested within a healthcare worker cohort in London, UK, with weekly nasopharyngeal swab PCR tests and blood sampling. Healthcare workers were enrolled in the week of the UK lockdown, from 23 to 31 March 2020, and were followed every week for up to roughly 15 weeks. The CDR3 numbers 15 residues from cysteine through phenylalanine. This entry keeps only the CDR3 DNA: 45 bases, framed from base 1. The germline V gene (reference sequence) supplies CDR1 LGHDT and CDR2 YNNKEL. V was cut back by 0 bases and J by 1 base, leaving a gap of 9 bases between them. The protocol used for the library was 5' RACE. Instrument used: NextSeq 500. Unique molecular identifiers were attached to individual cDNA molecules in the TCR library protocol so that sequencing error and PCR bias could be corrected. TCR alpha and beta chains were both sequenced, and the abundances of alpha and beta sequences in each sample were closely correlated with each other. In the source study's methods: Decombinator V4 was used to annotate TCR sequences for V gene, J gene and CDR3. Expanded TCRs were defined as changing significantly between any two time points under a Poisson model with p below 0.0001. TCR abundances were normalised to the total number of TCRs sequenced per sample and were expressed as counts per million. MAIT TCRs were defined by TRAV1-2 paired with TRAJ12, TRAJ20 or TRAJ33, and iNKT TCRs by TRAV10 paired with TRAJ18. VDJdb, accessed 1 November 2021, was searched for CMV, EBV and SARS-CoV-2 annotated TCRs, with TCRs annotated for multiple antigens excluded. TCRdb reprocessing: public reads trimmed at Q25 with fastp, clones called with MiXCR, in-frame beta chains kept. Rows are combined by CDR3 protein, so each entry shows the most common genes and DNA. None of the V and J calls come from the authors' own analysis; TCRdb made them. For this sample there are about 48,000 distinct CDR3 sequences; approximately 9.4% appear just once. Roughly 8.7% of the sample is in the top ten clones.

The sample taken for sequencing was whole blood. The sequence is built from TRBV3-1 and TRBJ1-2, with no D gene named confidently. The TCR comes from an adult who was a healthcare worker with PCR-confirmed SARS-CoV-2 infection or an uninfected control (not recorded which). The bases read TGTGCCAGCAGCCAAGATGAGCAGATTAACTATGGCTACACCTTC. This yields the protein CASSQDEQINYGYTF.